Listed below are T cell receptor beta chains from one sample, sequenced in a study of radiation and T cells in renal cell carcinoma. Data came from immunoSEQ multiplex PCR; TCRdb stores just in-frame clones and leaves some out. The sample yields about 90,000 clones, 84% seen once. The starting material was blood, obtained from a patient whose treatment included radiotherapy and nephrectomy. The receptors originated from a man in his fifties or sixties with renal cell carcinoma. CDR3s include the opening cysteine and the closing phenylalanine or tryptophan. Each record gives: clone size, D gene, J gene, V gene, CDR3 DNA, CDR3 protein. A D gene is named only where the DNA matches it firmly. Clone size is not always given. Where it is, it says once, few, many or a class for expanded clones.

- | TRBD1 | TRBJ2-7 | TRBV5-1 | TGCGCCAGCAGCTGGTCGACGGGACAGGGATCCTACGAGCAGTACTTC | CASSWSTGQGSYEQYF
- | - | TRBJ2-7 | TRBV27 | TGTGCCAGCCGTTCCCTGACCGGGTATTTGTACGAGCAGTACTTC | CASRSLTGYLYEQYF
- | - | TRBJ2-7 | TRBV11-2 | TGTGCCAGCAGCCTCGGGACGGTTAGCTCCTACGAGCAGTACTTC | CASSLGTVSSYEQYF
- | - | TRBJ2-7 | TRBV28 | TGTGCCAGCAGACTACAGGGAGGGCTCGTATACGAGCAGTACTTC | CASRLQGGLVYEQYF
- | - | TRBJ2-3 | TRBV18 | TGTGCCAGCTCACCCCCGGGACTCAGCACAGATACGCAGTATTTT | CASSPPGLSTDTQYF
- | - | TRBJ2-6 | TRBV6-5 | TGTGCCAGCAGTTACTCTGAGTCTGGGGCCAACGTCCTGACTTTC | CASSYSESGANVLTF
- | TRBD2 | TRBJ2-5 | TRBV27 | TGTGCCAGCAGTTCCGCGGGAGGGTACCAAGAGACCCAGTACTTC | CASSSAGGYQETQYF
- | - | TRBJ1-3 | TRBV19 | TGTGCCAGTAGTAGCACAGGAGCGTACACCATATATTTT | CASSSTGAYTIYF
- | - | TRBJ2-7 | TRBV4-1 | TGCGCCAGCAGCCAAGACAGAGGGGGATACTACGAGCAGTACTTC | CASSQDRGGYYEQYF
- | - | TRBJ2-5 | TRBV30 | TGTGCCTGGAGTGTACAGAGAGGAGCGGGAGAGACCCAGTACTTC | CAWSVQRGAGETQYF
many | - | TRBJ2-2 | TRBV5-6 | TGTGCCAGCAGCTTGGGGTACCCGGGACTCTACACCGGGGAGCTGTTTTTT | CASSLGYPGLYTGELFF
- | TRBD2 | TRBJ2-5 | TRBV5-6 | TGTGCCAGCAGCGTAGGGACTACCCAAGAGACCCAGTACTTC | CASSVGTTQETQYF
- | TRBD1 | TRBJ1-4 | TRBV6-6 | TGTGCCAGCAGTTCGACAGGGGGGGATGAAAAACTGTTTTTT | CASSSTGGDEKLFF
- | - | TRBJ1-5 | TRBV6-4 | TGTGCCAGCAGTGACTTTGACAACAACGTGATCCAGTCCCAGCATTTT | CASSDFDNNVIQSQHF
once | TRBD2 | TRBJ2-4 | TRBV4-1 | TGCGCCAGCAGCCAACCTCGGACTAGCGGGTACAAAAACATTCAGTACTTC | CASSQPRTSGYKNIQYF
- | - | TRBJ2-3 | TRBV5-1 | TGCGCCAGCAGCTTGCAGTCCTCCATTGGGGATACGCAGTATTTT | CASSLQSSIGDTQYF
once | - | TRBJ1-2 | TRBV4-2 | TGTGCCAGCAGCCAACCGGGACACCCCTATGGCTACACCTTC | CASSQPGHPYGYTF
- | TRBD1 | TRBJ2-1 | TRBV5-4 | TGTGCCAGCAGCCTCGGACAGGGTCCGCATGAGCAGTTCTTC | CASSLGQGPHEQFF
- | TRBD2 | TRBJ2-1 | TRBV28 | TGTGCCAGCAGTTTAACTAGCGGGAGGAATGAGCAGTTCTTC | CASSLTSGRNEQFF
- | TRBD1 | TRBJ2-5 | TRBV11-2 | TGTGCCAGCAGCCCGACCCGGACAGGGGGCGTTGAGACCCAGTACTTC | CASSPTRTGGVETQYF
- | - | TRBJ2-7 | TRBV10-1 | TGCGCCAGCAGTGATTCCGACATAGCCTACGAGCAGTACTTC | CASSDSDIAYEQYF
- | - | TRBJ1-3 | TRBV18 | TGTGCCAGCTCACCAGGGCTGACCTCTGGAAACACCATATATTTT | CASSPGLTSGNTIYF
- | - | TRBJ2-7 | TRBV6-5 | TGTGCCAGCAGTTCCCCCGGGTACGAGCAGTACTTC | CASSSPGYEQYF
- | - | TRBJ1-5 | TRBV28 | TGTGCCAGCAGTTTAGGGACAACTCCCAATCAGCCCCAGCATTTT | CASSLGTTPNQPQHF
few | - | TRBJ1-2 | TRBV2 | TGTGCCAGCAGCCTCCCTGGGTCAAACTATGGCTACACCTTC | CASSLPGSNYGYTF
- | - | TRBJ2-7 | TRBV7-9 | TGTGCCAGCAGCCCCTTGGGTACAGGCTACGAGCAGTACTTC | CASSPLGTGYEQYF
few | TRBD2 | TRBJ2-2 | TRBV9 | TGTGCCAGCAGCCGTATAGCGGGAGCGAACACCGGGGAGCTGTTTTTT | CASSRIAGANTGELFF
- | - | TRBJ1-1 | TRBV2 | TGTGCCAGCAGGAGGGGACGGGCCAACACTGAAGCTTTCTTT | CASRRGRANTEAFF
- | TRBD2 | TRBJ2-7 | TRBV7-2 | TGTGCCAGCAGCCGGGGACTAGCGGCCGACGAGCAGTACTTC | CASSRGLAADEQYF
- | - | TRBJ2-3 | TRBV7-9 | TGTGCCAGCAGCGTAAGCACAGATACGCAGTATTTT | CASSVSTDTQYF
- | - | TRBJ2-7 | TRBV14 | TGTGCCAGCAGCCGAACCTACGAGCAGTACTTC | CASSRTYEQYF
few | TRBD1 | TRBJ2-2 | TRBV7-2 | TGTGCCAGCAGCTTAGGGACAGGAGAACCGTCGTACACCGGGGAGCTGTTTTTT | CASSLGTGEPSYTGELFF
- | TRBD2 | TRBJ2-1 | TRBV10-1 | TGCGCCAGCTCTACGGGGGGGAGTGGTGAGCAGTTCTTC | CASSTGGSGEQFF
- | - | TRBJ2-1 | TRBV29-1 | TGCAGCGTTGTGCCCACTAGCTCAGGCTACAATGAGCAGTTCTTC | CSVVPTSSGYNEQFF
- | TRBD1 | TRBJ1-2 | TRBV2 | TGTGCCAGCAGTTTGCCGGGACAGCGAAACTATGGCTACACCTTC | CASSLPGQRNYGYTF
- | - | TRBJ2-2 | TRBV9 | TGTGCCAGCAGCGTGGCCGGTGCGAGTTCCGGGGAGCTGTTTTTT | CASSVAGASSGELFF
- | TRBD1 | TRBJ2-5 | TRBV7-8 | TGTGCCAGCAGCATAGGACAGGGGGCCGGAGAGACCCAGTACTTC | CASSIGQGAGETQYF
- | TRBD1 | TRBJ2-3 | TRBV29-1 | TGCAGCGTAGGTGGATTAACCGGACAGGGGGCGTGGACAGATACGCAGTATTTT | CSVGGLTGQGAWTDTQYF
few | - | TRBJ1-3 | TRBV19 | TGTGCCAGTAGCGTAACGGGGACGGACTCTGGAAACACCATATATTTT | CASSVTGTDSGNTIYF
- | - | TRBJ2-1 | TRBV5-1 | TGCGCCAGCAGCTTACTAGGGTCATGGGTCTTC | CASSLLGSWVF
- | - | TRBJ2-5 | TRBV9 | TGTGCCAGCAGCCCGACGTCGGCGTGGGAGACCCAGTACTTC | CASSPTSAWETQYF
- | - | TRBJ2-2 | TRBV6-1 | TGTGCCAGCCGGACAGTGAACACCGGGGAGCTGTTTTTT | CASRTVNTGELFF
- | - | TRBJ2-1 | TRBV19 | TGTGCCAGTAGTACCCTCCCCGGGGACCGAGAGCAGTTCTTC | CASSTLPGDREQFF
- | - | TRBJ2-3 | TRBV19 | TGTGCCAGTAGTATAGAAGGGTCCTACACGCAGTATTTT | CASSIEGSYTQYF
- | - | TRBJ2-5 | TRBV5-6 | TGTGCCAGCAGCAAATACAGGGAGGCCGGGGAGACCCAGTACTTC | CASSKYREAGETQYF
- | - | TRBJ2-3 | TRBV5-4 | TGTGCCAGCAGCTTGGTGTCAGGAAGGGACTGGGATACGCAGTATTTT | CASSLVSGRDWDTQYF
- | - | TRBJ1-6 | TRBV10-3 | TGTGCCATCAGCTTAGACAGGCTGGATTCACCCCTCCACTTT | CAISLDRLDSPLHF
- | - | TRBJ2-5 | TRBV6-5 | TGTGCCAGCAGTTACGCCGGCAGGGTGGAGACCCAGTACTTC | CASSYAGRVETQYF
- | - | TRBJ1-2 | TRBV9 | TGTGCCAGCAGCGTAGTGGGCCAGGGCCCAGGTGGCTACACCTTC | CASSVVGQGPGGYTF
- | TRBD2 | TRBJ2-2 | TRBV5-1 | TGCGCCAGCAGGTTGCGGGAGATCACCGGGGAGCTGTTTTTT | CASRLREITGELFF
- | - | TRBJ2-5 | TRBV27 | TGTGCCAGCAGTTTGAGAGTTCAAGAGACCCAGTACTTC | CASSLRVQETQYF
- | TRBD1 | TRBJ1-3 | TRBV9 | TGTGCCAGCAGCGAAAGTGGGACAGGGGGTTCGCGCACCATATATTTT | CASSESGTGGSRTIYF
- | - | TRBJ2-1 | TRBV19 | TGTGCCAGTAGTATAGATACGGGATCTGTGGGTGAGCAGTTCTTC | CASSIDTGSVGEQFF
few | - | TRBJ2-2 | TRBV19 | TGTGCCAGTATCACAACCCGAGGGCAGGGGGAGCTGTTTTTT | CASITTRGQGELFF
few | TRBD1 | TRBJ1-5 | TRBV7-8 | TGTGCCAGCAGCGTCGGGGACAGACAGTATCAGCCCCAGCATTTT | CASSVGDRQYQPQHF
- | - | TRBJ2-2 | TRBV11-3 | TGTGCCAGCAGCCAACCGGGGCTCGTGGAGCTGTTTTTT | CASSQPGLVELFF
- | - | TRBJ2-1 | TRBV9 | TGTGCCAGCACCACAGGGTGGTCCTACAATGAGCAGTTCTTC | CASTTGWSYNEQFF